The present entry profiles one TCR beta chain with its context. Its antigen remains unidentified. Collection yielded approximately 2.7 ml of blood per donor. These data originate in a study of monozygotic twins with inflammatory bowel disease. The study's findings and limits: Different T cell subtypes could not be distinguished.

Incorporation of UMIs carrying a 6-nucleotide sample barcode was performed by template switching. Two nested PCRs, of approximately 16 and 9 cycles, processed TCRalpha and TCRbeta cDNA. TCRdb reprocessed the 5' RACE reads and keeps a single row for each CDR3 protein, giving no DNA. This sample contains hundreds of thousands of distinct CDR3 sequences. This CDR3 is built from 15 residues. CDR1 is SGHDN and CDR2 is FVKESK in the germline V gene. The receptor's source is a human donor with ulcerative colitis or Crohn's disease, or a healthy co-twin of an affected twin (not recorded which). V is TRBV14 and J is TRBJ2-1; TCRdb's D call of TRBD1 is untestable without DNA. Sequenced: blood. CDR3 in amino acids: CASSPAPRDWGEQFF. Looking up the rest from reference TRBV14 and TRBJ2-1 gives the full variable domain: EAGVTQFPSHSVIEKGQTVTLRCDPISGHDNLYWYRRVMGKEIKFLLHFVKESKQDESGMPNNRFLAERTGGTYSTLKVQPAELEDSGVYFCASSPAPRDWGEQFFGPGTRLTVL.